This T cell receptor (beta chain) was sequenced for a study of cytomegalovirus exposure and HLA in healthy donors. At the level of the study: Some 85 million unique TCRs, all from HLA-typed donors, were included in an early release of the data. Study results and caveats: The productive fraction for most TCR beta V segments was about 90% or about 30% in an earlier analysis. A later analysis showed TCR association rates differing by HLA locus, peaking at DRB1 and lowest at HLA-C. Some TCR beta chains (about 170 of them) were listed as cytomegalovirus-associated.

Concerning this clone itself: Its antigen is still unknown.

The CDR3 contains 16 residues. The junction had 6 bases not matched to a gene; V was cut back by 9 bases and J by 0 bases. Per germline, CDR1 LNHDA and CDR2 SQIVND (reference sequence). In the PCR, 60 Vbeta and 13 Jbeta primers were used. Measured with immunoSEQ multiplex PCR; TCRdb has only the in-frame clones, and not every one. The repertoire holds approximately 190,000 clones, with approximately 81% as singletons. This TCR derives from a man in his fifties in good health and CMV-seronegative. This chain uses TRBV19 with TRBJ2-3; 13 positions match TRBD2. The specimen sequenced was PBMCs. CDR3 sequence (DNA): TGTGCCAGCAGACTAGCGGGGGGCGCTAGCACAGATACGCAGTATTTT. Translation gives CASRLAGGASTDTQYF.